This TCR beta chain was documented in a study of blood T cell repertoires in COVID-19. Study context: Acute-phase and convalescent COVID-19 samples originated in the United States, Italy and Spain.

The CDR3 has 15 residues. Germline CDR1 KGHDR, CDR2 SFDVKD. Trimming at V came to 3 bases and at J to 4 bases, leaving 2 bases not matched to a gene. Per the original methods: Estimation of nucleated cell counts relied on the amplification of reference gene primers. Data came from immunoSEQ multiplex PCR; TCRdb stores just in-frame clones and leaves some out. Clonal size and the V and J genes are those of that table, whereas D and trimming came from the DNA. The table lists around 11,000 clones, roughly 85% of them singletons. The source material was peripheral blood. This clonotype was obtained from a human donor in a cohort sampled during active COVID-19. The chain uses TRBV24-1 and TRBJ1-5; 10 bases agree with TRBD1. The CDR3 sequence: CATSDGTGENQPQHF. The CDR3 DNA reads as TGTGCCACCAGTGATGGGACAGGGGAAAATCAGCCCCAGCATTTT.